The entry that follows covers one TCR beta chain sequence. This CDR3 has 16 residues. Deletions cut 4 bases from V and 4 bases from J, with 19 bases between. CDR1 and CDR2 from the germline V gene are MNHEY and SMNVEV (reference sequence). Measured with immunoSEQ multiplex PCR; TCRdb has only the in-frame clones, and not every one. The sample shows 700,000 or so clones, 80% to 90% of them seen only once. This sample was included in a study of shared T cell receptors in the human thymus. These data are also associated with another study on human thymus T cells.

The chain combines TRBV27 with TRBJ1-2, with a weak D call TRBD1 (6 bases). This TCR came from a girl under two years old with a congenital heart defect. Sequencing was performed on thymocytes. The CDR3 loop reads CASSSEQGPLVYGYTF. CDR3 DNA: TGTGCCAGCAGTTCCGAGCAGGGGCCCCTGGTCTATGGCTACACCTTC.